This T cell receptor (beta chain) originates from a study of PD-1 blockade in classical Hodgkin lymphoma. Overall study results and limits: Patients starting nivolumab less than 1 year after ASCT had lower diversity and were excluded from later analyses. The CD4+ diversity rise by C4D1 was clearest in complete responders.

Time point noted: cycle 4 day 1 (C4D1), after five to seven weeks of nivolumab. Each and every patient relapsed after autologous stem cell transplantation, and patients got differing brentuximab vedotin exposure. Responses achieved at best were complete response, partial response or progressive disease. Comment on this clone: The antigen is not known.

Germline values: CDR1 LNHNV, CDR2 YYDKDF (reference sequence). The CDR3 extends over 15 amino acids. The V gene lost 6 bases and the J gene lost 0 bases, with 11 bases spanning the gap. Method: immunoSEQ multiplex PCR; TCRdb's copy keeps in-frame clones and lacks some. There are roughly 100,000 clones in the sample; around 90% occur only once, and around 20% lies in the top ten. The V and J genes are TRBV15 and TRBJ1-4; D is ambiguous. This TCR was recovered from a human donor with classical Hodgkin lymphoma. The sequenced sample was peripheral blood mononuclear cells (PBMCs), obtained before the fourth cycle of nivolumab. The CDR3 loop is CATSNPSTTNEKLFF. DNA for the CDR3: TGTGCCACCAGTAACCCTTCCACAACTAATGAAAAACTGTTTTTT.